The clone carrying this TCR beta chain was detected a few times. Its cognate antigen is unknown. This sample was included in a study of T cell repertoires in cytomegalovirus infection. The overall study: Both CMV infection and a matching HLA type were indicated by public TCR beta signatures.

General study results and limits: What dominated the ex vivo response were HLA-C-restricted CMV-specific TCR beta clonotypes.

This CDR3 spans 13 amino acids. Trimming removed 1 base from V and 3 bases from J, with 7 bases in between. In germline, CDR1 is MNHNS, CDR2 SASEGT. MiXCR was run by TCRdb on the reads, yielding one entry per CDR3 protein. Seen here are roughly 730,000 distinct CDR3 sequences, around a third observed once, and the top ten hold about 18%. This chain links TRBV6-1 with TRBJ2-7, with D possibly TRBD1 on 5 matching bases. The sample here was cultured PBMCs, taken from culture after CMV antigen stimulation. The sequence derives from a human donor in good health (CMV status not recorded). Some clones in this sample may be carry-over from other donors' samples. This CDR3 reads CASSEEQGYEQYF. The CDR3 DNA is TGTGCCAGCAGTGAAGAGCAGGGCTACGAGCAGTACTTC.